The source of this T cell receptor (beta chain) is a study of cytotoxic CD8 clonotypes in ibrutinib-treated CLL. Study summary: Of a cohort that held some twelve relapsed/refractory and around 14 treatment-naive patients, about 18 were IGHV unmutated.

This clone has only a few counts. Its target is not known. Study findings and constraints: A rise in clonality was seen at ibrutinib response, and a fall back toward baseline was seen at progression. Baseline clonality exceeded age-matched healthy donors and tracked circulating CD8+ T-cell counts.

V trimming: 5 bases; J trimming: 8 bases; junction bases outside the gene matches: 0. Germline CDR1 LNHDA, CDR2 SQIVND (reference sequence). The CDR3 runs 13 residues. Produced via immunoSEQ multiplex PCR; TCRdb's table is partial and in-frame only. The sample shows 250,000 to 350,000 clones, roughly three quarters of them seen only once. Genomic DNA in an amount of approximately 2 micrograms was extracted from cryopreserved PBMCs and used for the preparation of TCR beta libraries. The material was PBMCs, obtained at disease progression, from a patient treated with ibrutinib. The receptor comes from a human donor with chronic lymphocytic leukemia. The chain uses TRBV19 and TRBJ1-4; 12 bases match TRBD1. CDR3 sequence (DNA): TGTGCCAGTAGTGGGACAGGGGGCGAAAAACTGTTTTTT. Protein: CASSGTGGEKLFF.